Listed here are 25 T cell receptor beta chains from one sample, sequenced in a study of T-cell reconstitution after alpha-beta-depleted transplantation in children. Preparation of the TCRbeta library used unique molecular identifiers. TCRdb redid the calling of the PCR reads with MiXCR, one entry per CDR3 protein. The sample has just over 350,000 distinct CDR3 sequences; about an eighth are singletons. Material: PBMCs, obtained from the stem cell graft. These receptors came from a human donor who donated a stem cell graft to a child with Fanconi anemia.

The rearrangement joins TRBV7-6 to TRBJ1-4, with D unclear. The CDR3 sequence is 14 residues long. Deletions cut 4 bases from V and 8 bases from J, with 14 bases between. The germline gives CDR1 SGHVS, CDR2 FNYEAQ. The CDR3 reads CASSSPSLGEKLFF. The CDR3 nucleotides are TGTGCCAGCAGCTCCCCCTCCCTGGGGGAAAAACTGTTTTTT.

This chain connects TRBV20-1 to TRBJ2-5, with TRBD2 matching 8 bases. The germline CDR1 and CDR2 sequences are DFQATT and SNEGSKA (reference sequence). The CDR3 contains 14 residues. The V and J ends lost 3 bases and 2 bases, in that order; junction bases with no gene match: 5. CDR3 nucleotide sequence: TGCAGTGCTAGCGGGGGGGCAGTTCAAGAGACCCAGTACTTC. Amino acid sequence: CSASGGAVQETQYF.

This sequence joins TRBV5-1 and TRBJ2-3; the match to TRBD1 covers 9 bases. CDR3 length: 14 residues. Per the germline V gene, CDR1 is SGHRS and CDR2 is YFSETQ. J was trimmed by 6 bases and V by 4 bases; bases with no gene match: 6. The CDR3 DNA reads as TGCGCCAGCAGCAGGGACAGGGATTGGGATACGCAGTATTTT. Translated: CASSRDRDWDTQYF.

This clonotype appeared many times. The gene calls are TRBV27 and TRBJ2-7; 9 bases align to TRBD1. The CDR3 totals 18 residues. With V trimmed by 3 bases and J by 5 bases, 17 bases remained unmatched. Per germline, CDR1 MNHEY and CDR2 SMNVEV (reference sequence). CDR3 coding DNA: TGTGCCAGCAGTTTGGACGGGACAGGGATCTTTGGGCCCGACGAGCAGTACTTC. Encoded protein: CASSLDGTGIFGPDEQYF.

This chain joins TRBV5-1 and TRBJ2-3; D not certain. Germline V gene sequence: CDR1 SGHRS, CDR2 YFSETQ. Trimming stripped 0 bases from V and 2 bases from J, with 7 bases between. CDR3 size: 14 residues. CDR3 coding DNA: TGCGCCAGCAGCTTGGGCAGCCACACAGATACGCAGTATTTT. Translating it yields CASSLGSHTDTQYF.

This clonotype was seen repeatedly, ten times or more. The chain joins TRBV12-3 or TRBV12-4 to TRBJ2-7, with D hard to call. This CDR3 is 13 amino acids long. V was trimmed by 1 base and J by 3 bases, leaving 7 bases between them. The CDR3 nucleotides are TGTGCCAGCAGTTTAGGGCACTTCTACGAGCAGTACGTC. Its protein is CASSLGHFYEQYV.

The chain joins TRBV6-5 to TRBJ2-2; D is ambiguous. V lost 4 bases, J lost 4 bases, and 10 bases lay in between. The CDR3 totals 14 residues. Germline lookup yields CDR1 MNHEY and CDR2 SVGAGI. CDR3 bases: TGTGCCAGCAGTTGGAGAAGGGCCACCGGGGAGCTGTTTTTT. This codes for CASSWRRATGELFF.

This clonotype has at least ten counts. CDR3 loop: CASRVENSPLHF. The DNA of the CDR3 is TGTGCCAGCAGGGTTGAAAATTCACCCCTCCACTTT. The chain is built from TRBV12-3 or TRBV12-4 and TRBJ1-6; the D is unclear. Trimming removed 6 bases from V and 7 bases from J, with 7 bases in between. CDR3 length: 12 residues.

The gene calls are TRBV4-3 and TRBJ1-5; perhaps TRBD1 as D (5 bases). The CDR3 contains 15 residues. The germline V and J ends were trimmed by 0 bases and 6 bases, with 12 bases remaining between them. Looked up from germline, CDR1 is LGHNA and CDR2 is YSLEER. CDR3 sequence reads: CASSQDGTRGQPQHF. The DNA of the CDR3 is TGCGCCAGCAGCCAAGATGGGACCCGAGGTCAGCCCCAGCATTTT.

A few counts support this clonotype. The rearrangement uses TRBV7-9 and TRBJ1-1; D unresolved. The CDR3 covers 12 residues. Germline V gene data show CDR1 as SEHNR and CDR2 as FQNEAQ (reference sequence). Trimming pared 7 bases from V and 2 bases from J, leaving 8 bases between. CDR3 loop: CASTFSNTEAFF. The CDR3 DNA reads TGTGCCAGCACCTTTTCTAACACTGAAGCTTTCTTT.

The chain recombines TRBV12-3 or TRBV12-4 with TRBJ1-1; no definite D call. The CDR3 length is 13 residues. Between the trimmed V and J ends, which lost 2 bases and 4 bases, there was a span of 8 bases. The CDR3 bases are TGTGCCAGCAGTTTAAGACCTCTCACTGAAGCTTTCTTT. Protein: CASSLRPLTEAFF.

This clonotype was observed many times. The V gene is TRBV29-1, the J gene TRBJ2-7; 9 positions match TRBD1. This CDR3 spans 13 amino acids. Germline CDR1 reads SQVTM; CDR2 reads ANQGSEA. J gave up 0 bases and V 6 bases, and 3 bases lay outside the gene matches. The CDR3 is CSVRTGDSYEQYF. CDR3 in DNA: TGCAGCGTCCGGACAGGGGACTCCTACGAGCAGTACTTC.

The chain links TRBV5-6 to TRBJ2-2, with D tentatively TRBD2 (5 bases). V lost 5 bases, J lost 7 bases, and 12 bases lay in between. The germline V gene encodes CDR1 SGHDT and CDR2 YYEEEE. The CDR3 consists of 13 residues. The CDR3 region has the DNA TGTGCCAGCAGTTACCTCGGGGACGGGGAGCTGTTTTTT. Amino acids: CASSYLGDGELFF.

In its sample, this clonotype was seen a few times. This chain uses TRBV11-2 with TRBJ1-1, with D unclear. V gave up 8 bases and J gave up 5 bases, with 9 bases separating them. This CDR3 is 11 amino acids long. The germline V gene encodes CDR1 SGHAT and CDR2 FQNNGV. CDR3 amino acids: CASFGGTEAFF. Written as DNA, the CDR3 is TGTGCCAGCTTCGGCGGGACTGAAGCTTTCTTT. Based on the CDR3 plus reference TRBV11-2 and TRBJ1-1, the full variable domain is EAGVAQSPRYKIIEKRQSVAFWCNPISGHATLYWYQQILGQGPKLLIQFQNNGVVDDSQLPKDRFSAERLKGVDSTLKIQPAKLEDSAVYLCASFGGTEAFFGQGTRLTVV.

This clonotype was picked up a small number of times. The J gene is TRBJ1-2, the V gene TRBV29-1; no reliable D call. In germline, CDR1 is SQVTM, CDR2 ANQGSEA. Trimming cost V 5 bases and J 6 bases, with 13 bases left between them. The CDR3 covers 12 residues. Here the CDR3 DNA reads TGCAGCGTTTCCGGGTCCGATGATGGCTACACCTTC. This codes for CSVSGSDDGYTF. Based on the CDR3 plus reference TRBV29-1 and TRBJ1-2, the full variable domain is SAVISQKPSRDICQRGTSLTIQCQVDSQVTMMFWYRQQPGQSLTLIATANQGSEATYESGFVIDKFPISRPNLTFSTLTVSNMSPEDSSIYLCSVSGSDDGYTFGSGTRLTVV.

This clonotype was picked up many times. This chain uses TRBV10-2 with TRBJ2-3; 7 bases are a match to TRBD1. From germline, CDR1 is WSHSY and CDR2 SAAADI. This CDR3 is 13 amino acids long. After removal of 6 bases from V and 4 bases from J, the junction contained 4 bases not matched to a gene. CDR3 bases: TGCGCCAGCAGGGGACAGTATTCAGATACGCAGTATTTT. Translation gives CASRGQYSDTQYF.

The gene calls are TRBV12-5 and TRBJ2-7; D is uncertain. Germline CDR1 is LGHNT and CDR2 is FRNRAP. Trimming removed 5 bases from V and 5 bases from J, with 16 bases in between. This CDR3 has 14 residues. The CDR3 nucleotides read TGTGCTAGTGGTCTCCCGGAGAGGTCCGACGAGCAGTACTTC. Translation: CASGLPERSDEQYF.

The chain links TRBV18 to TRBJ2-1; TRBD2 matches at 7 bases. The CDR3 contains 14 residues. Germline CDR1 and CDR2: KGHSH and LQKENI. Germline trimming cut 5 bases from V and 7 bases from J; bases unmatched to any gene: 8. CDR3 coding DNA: TGTGCCAGCTCAAAAGGACTAGGAGGGAATGAGCAGTTCTTC. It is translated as CASSKGLGGNEQFF.

CDR3 sequence: CSVEDTDSSSYNEQFF. The CDR3 nucleotides read TGCAGCGTTGAAGATACGGACAGCTCCAGTTACAATGAGCAGTTCTTC. This chain uses TRBV29-1 with TRBJ2-1; weak D call: TRBD1 (6 bases). V was pared by 0 bases and J by 4 bases, with 16 bases between. The CDR3 loop spans 16 amino acids. The germline CDR1 and CDR2 sequences are SQVTM and ANQGSEA.

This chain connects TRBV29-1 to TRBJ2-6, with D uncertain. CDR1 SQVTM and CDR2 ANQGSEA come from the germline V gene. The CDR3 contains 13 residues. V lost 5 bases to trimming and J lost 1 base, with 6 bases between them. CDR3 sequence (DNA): TGCAGCGTTCGAGTTTCTGGGGCCAACGTCCTGACTTTC. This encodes CSVRVSGANVLTF.

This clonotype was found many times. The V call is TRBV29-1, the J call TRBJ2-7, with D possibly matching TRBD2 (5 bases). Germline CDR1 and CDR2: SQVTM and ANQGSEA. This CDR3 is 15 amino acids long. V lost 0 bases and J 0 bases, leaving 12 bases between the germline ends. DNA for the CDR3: TGCAGCGTTGAAGATCCGGACTCTAACTCCTACGAGCAGTACTTC. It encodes CSVEDPDSNSYEQYF.

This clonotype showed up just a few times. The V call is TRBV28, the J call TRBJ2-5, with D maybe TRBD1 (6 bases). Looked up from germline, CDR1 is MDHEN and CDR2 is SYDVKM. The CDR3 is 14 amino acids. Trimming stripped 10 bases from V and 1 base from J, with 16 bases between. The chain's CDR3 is CAIRSGQSQETQYF. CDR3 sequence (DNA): TGTGCCATTCGAAGTGGACAGTCCCAAGAGACCCAGTACTTC.

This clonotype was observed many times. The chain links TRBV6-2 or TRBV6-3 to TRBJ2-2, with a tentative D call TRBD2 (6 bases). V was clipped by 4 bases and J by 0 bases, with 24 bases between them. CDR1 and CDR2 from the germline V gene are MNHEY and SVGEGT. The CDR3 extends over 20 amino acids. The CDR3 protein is CASSSNHRGSPTANTGELFF. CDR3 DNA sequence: TGTGCCAGCAGTTCCAATCACCGGGGGTCCCCAACCGCGAACACCGGGGAGCTGTTTTTT.

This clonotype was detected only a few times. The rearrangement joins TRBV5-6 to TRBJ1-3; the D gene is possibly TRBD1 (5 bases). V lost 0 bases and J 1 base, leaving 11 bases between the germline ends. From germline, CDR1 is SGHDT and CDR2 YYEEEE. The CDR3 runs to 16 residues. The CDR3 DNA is TGTGCCAGCAGCTTGGATTGGGGCGCTTCTGGAAACACCATATATTTT. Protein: CASSLDWGASGNTIYF.

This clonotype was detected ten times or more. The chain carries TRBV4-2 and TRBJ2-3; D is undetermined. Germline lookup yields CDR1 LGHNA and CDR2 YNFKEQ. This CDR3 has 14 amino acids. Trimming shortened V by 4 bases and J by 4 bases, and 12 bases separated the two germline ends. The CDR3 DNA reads TGTGCCAGCAGCCGATCCGGAACTCCAGATACGCAGTATTTT. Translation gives CASSRSGTPDTQYF.